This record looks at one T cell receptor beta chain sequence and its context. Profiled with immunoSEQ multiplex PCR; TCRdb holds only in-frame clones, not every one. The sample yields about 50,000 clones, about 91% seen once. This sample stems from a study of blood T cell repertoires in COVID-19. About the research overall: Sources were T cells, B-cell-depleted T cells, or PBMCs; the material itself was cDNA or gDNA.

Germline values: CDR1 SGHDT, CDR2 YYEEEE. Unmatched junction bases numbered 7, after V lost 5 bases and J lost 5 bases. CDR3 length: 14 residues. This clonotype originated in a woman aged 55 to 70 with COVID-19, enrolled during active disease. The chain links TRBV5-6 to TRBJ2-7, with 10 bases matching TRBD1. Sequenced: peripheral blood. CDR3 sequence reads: CASRRDRGWDEQYF. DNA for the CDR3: TGTGCCAGCAGACGGGACAGGGGTTGGGACGAGCAGTACTTC.